The clone carrying this T cell receptor (beta chain) has ten or more counts. Its cognate antigen is unknown. One entry per CDR3 protein results from TCRdb running MiXCR on the RT-PCR reads. The sample has hundreds of thousands of distinct CDR3 sequences; 7.5% to 8.5% are singletons. CDR1 is SGHTA, CDR2 FQGTGA, per germline. The CDR3 extends over 15 amino acids. The J segment lost 7 bases and the V segment lost 5 bases, leaving 5 bases of the junction unmatched. This specimen belongs to a study of response to subunit inactivated influenza vaccine. Study-wide results and limits: Authors proposed each seasonal influenza vaccination draws in few new T cells.

The chain joins TRBV7-3 to TRBJ2-1; 13 positions agree with TRBD2. This sequence was found in a man aged 50 to 69 who received an inactivated influenza vaccine. Source: PBMCs from blood, taken less than 30 months after vaccination. In nucleotides, the CDR3 is TGTGCCAGCAGCCCAACTAGCGGGAGGGGTAATGAGCAGTTCTTC. Protein product: CASSPTSGRGNEQFF. Full variable domain (rest looked up from reference TRBV7-3 and TRBJ2-1): GAGVSQTPSNKVTEKGKYVELRCDPISGHTALYWYRQSLGQGPEFLIYFQGTGAADDSGLPNDRFFAVRPEGSVSTLKIQRTERGDSAVYLCASSPTSGRGNEQFFGPGTRLTVL.